This T cell receptor (beta chain) was sequenced in a study of early T cells in non-severe SARS-CoV-2 infection. Looking at the study overall: Sequenced material consisted of bulk RNA (from unsorted whole blood), and chains were unpaired. Points from the study as a whole: VDJdb matching skewed toward anti-spike CD8 responses, missing private and CD4 specificities.

Regarding this clonotype: Its antigen is undetermined.

Trimming cost V 3 bases and J 4 bases; bases outside gene matches: 6. Per germline, CDR1 KGHSY and CDR2 FQNENV. The CDR3 spans 14 residues. Individual cDNA molecules received unique molecular identifiers. TCRdb called the 5' RACE reads again in MiXCR, with one record for every CDR3 protein. Seen here are tens of thousands of distinct CDR3 sequences, approximately 5.2% observed once, and the top ten hold about 3.5%. The chain uses TRBV16 and TRBJ2-7, with TRBD1 matching 7 bases. The receptor comes from an adult who was a healthcare worker with PCR-confirmed SARS-CoV-2 infection or an uninfected control (not recorded which). The material sequenced was whole blood. The CDR3 is CASSQYGQEYEQYF. The CDR3 nucleotides read TGTGCCAGCAGCCAGTACGGACAGGAGTACGAGCAGTACTTC.